Sequencing of this T cell receptor beta chain was carried out in a study of cytomegalovirus exposure and HLA in healthy donors. Turning to the study itself: From 150 million to 200 million T cells, an earlier analysis saw 117 million unique TCR beta sequences.

The PCR contained 60 Vbeta and 13 Jbeta primers. Sequencing was performed with immunoSEQ multiplex PCR; in TCRdb, only in-frame clones are kept and a portion is missing. The sample yields tens of thousands of clones, around three fifths seen once. The germline V gene encodes CDR1 SGDLS and CDR2 YYNGEE. Trimming stripped 3 bases from V and 3 bases from J, with 16 bases between. The length of the CDR3 is 16 residues. A note on this clone: What it recognizes is unknown.

Study conclusions and caveats: The authors listed 164 TCR beta chains as cytomegalovirus-associated. Per a later analysis, 15,000 to 20,000 TCR beta sequences showed association with HLA alleles at 0.05 false discovery rate.

Participants comprised healthy donors of bone marrow. The sequenced sample consisted of PBMCs. The TCR originated in a middle-aged woman in good health and CMV-seropositive. The rearrangement joins TRBV9 to TRBJ2-4, with D possibly matching TRBD2 (6 bases). CDR3 sequence reads: CASSAQAGGGKNIQYF. Here the CDR3 DNA reads TGTGCCAGCAGCGCCCAAGCCGGGGGTGGCAAAAACATTCAGTACTTC. Supplemented by reference TRBV9 and TRBJ2-4, the full variable domain reads DSGVTQTPKHLITATGQRVTLRCSPRSGDLSVYWYQQSLDQGLQFLIQYYNGEERAKGNILERFSAQQFPDLHSELNLSSLELGDSALYFCASSAQAGGGKNIQYFGAGTRLSVL.